These 15 T cell receptor beta chains share one sample of origin, sequenced in a study of T-cell reconstitution after alpha-beta-depleted transplantation in children (dated by TCRdb to between 2015 and 2016). The method was PCR. The sample was run on an Illumina HiSeq 2500. Molecular barcoding was employed in the preparation of TCR libraries, with unique molecular identifiers being used to normalize TCRbeta repertoire quantification. TCRdb handled the public reads itself, with Q25 trimming in fastp and clone calling in MiXCR, and kept productive beta chains. A single entry per CDR3 protein holds the most common genes and DNA from its merged rows. This sample has 150,000 to 200,000 distinct CDR3 sequences in its table, and approximately 6.8% of those were observed once. Roughly 3% of the sample lies in the top ten. The source material was PBMCs from the stem cell graft donor, sampled from the stem cell graft. The receptors originated from a human donor who donated a stem cell graft to a child with Wiskott-Aldrich syndrome.

The rearrangement links TRBV5-1 to TRBJ1-6, with D maybe TRBD1 (5 bases). CDR1 and CDR2 from the germline V gene are SGHRS and YFSETQ. The CDR3 runs 20 residues. The V gene lost 1 base and the J gene lost 2 bases, with 22 bases spanning the gap. Here the CDR3 DNA reads TGCGCCAGCAGCTTGTTTGGAGAGTTACGGGGGAGACCCTATAATTCACCCCTCCACTTT. Its translation is CASSLFGELRGRPYNSPLHF.

This clonotype was seen ten or more times. J is TRBJ2-1 and V is TRBV20-1, with 11 bases identical to TRBD2. The length of the CDR3 is 17 residues. Germline values: CDR1 DFQATT, CDR2 SNEGSKA (reference sequence). V trimming: 6 bases; J trimming: 12 bases; junction bases outside the gene matches: 22. The CDR3 sequence is CSAAGDTGTSGGVGQFF. The CDR3, as DNA: TGCAGTGCCGCCGGGGACACTGGGACTAGCGGCGGGGTAGGGCAGTTCTTC.

In its sample, this clonotype was seen many times. The V call is TRBV24-1, the J call TRBJ2-4, with no clear D. V lost 2 bases and J lost 2, with 15 bases in between. The CDR3 is made up of 17 amino acids. Germline CDR1 is KGHDR and CDR2 is SFDVKD. The CDR3 loop is CATSDWTLPSPKNIQYF. For the CDR3, the DNA is TGTGCCACCAGTGATTGGACCCTACCATCGCCCAAAAACATTCAGTACTTC.

This clonotype appeared many times. The V call is TRBV5-1, the J call TRBJ2-1; D may match TRBD1 or TRBD2 (6 bases each). Trimming removed 4 bases from V and 8 bases from J, with 16 bases in between. CDR3 length: 14 amino acids. Germline values: CDR1 SGHRS, CDR2 YFSETQ. The CDR3 coding sequence is TGCGCCAGCAGCCGGGGGCGCGTGTTCGATGAGCAGTTCTTC. This sequence encodes CASSRGRVFDEQFF.

Many counts were recorded for this clonotype. The gene calls are TRBV29-1 and TRBJ2-1, with 7 bases that match TRBD2. Germline V gives CDR1 SQVTM, CDR2 ANQGSEA. The V and J ends lost 6 bases and 8 bases, in that order; junction bases with no gene match: 10. The CDR3 has 13 amino acids. CDR3 sequence (DNA): TGCAGCGTACACAGCGGGGAACAATATGAGCAGTTCTTC. Protein sequence: CSVHSGEQYEQFF.

This clonotype was seen more than once but under ten times. V is TRBV18 and J is TRBJ2-5, with D possibly TRBD1 on 6 matching bases. Germline V gene data show CDR1 as KGHSH and CDR2 as LQKENI. This CDR3 spans 15 amino acids. V shed 3 bases and J shed 1 base, with 12 bases lying between them. This CDR3 is CASSPRQGRQETQYF. Written as DNA, the CDR3 is TGTGCCAGCTCACCTCGTCAGGGGCGCCAAGAGACCCAGTACTTC. The entire variable domain, with the rest obtained from reference TRBV18 and TRBJ2-5, is as follows: NAGVMQNPRHLVRRRGQEARLRCSPMKGHSHVYWYRQLPEEGLKFMVYLQKENIIDESGMPKERFSAEFPKEGPSILRIQQVVRGDSAAYFCASSPRQGRQETQYFGPGTRLLVL.

This clonotype was recorded at least ten times. The chain joins TRBV10-1 to TRBJ2-1; D unresolved. Germline V CDR1 and CDR2: WNHNN, SYGVQD (reference sequence). Trimming left V 8 bases short and J 0 bases short, with 8 bases between. This CDR3 has 13 amino acids. The CDR3 DNA follows: TGCGCCAGCTCGGAGTCCTCCTACAATGAGCAGTTCTTC. Encoded protein: CASSESSYNEQFF.

This clonotype was counted at least ten times. The genes are TRBV5-1 and TRBJ2-1; no clear D gene. V dropped 3 bases and J dropped 4 bases, with 17 bases sitting between them. CDR1 SGHRS and CDR2 YFSETQ come from the germline V gene. This CDR3 spans 16 amino acids. In DNA form, the CDR3 reads TGCGCCAGCAGCTCCCCCCCGGGTCAATCATACAATGAGCAGTTCTTC. This sequence encodes CASSSPPGQSYNEQFF.

This clonotype was seen repeatedly, ten times or more. The genes are TRBV6-1 and TRBJ1-1; the match to TRBD1 covers 8 bases. This CDR3 is 14 amino acids long. Germline trimming cut 7 bases from V and 4 bases from J; bases unmatched to any gene: 8. Germline V CDR1 and CDR2: MNHNS, SASEGT. CDR3 in amino acids: CASTPQGGITEAFF. Here the CDR3 DNA reads TGTGCCAGCACCCCACAGGGGGGGATCACTGAAGCTTTCTTT.

This clonotype was recorded many times. The DNA for the CDR3 is TGTGCCAGCAGGGTGACCAGCTCTGGAAACACCATATATTTT. Protein product: CASRVTSSGNTIYF. The gene calls are TRBV12-3 or TRBV12-4 and TRBJ1-3; no definite D call. V lost 6 bases and J lost 0, with 9 bases in between. The CDR3 runs 14 residues.

Ten or more counts support this clonotype. The chain joins TRBV5-1 to TRBJ2-3; maybe TRBD2 (6 bases). CDR1 and CDR2 from the germline V gene are SGHRS and YFSETQ. Between the trimmed V and J ends, which lost 0 bases and 2 bases, there was a span of 13 bases. The CDR3 extends over 16 amino acids. DNA of the CDR3: TGCGCCAGCAGCTTGGTAGTAGCGGAGTACACAGATACGCAGTATTTT. Translating gives CASSLVVAEYTDTQYF.

This clonotype showed up many times. This rearrangement joins TRBV5-5 to TRBJ2-7, with a possible D match to TRBD1 (6 bases). The length of the CDR3 is 15 residues. V was pared by 4 bases and J by 4 bases, with 18 bases between. CDR1 and CDR2 (germline): SGHKS, YYEKEE (reference sequence). The CDR3 spells CASSTEWDISYEQYF. CDR3 in DNA: TGTGCCAGCAGCACGGAATGGGACATAAGTTACGAGCAGTACTTC.

The sample holds a few counts of this clonotype. The chain couples TRBV5-1 to TRBJ2-3; D is unclear. This CDR3 region has 12 residues. Trimming shortened V by 4 bases and J by 4 bases, and 7 bases separated the two germline ends. Germline V CDR1 and CDR2: SGHRS, YFSETQ. The CDR3 protein is CASSVRPDTQYF. As DNA, the CDR3 is TGCGCCAGCAGCGTCAGACCAGATACGCAGTATTTT.

This clonotype occurred many times. This chain uses TRBV18 with TRBJ2-7, with a weak D call TRBD2 (7 bases). Trimming removed 0 bases from V and 4 bases from J, with 13 bases in between. The CDR3 loop spans 15 amino acids. CDR1 and CDR2 from the germline V gene are KGHSH and LQKENI. CDR3: CASSPPGGGSYEQYF. The CDR3 nucleotides read TGTGCCAGCTCACCACCTGGGGGCGGGAGTTACGAGCAGTACTTC.

This clonotype occurred many times. The chain is built from TRBV12-3 or TRBV12-4 and TRBJ2-1; 7 bases are a match to TRBD2. CDR3 length equals 14 residues. After removal of 7 bases from V and 9 bases from J, the junction contained 12 bases not matched to a gene. The CDR3 spells CASTLGGVLGEQFF. The CDR3 coding sequence is TGTGCCAGCACCCTGGGGGGGGTCTTGGGTGAGCAGTTCTTC.